The sequence of this T cell receptor (beta chain) was determined in a study of blood T cell repertoires in COVID-19. Sequencing used immunoSEQ multiplex PCR; TCRdb keeps in-frame clones, though not all of them. The table includes 65,000 to 100,000 clones, roughly 80% detected once. The J segment lost 2 bases and the V segment lost 6 bases, leaving 6 bases of the junction unmatched. The length of the CDR3 is 15 residues. Germline CDR1 is MDHEN and CDR2 is SYDVKM. Source material: peripheral blood. The chain links TRBV28 to TRBJ2-1; the match to TRBD2 covers 8 bases. This sequence originates from a woman aged 80 or older with acute or convalescent COVID-19. The CDR3 region is CASSRAGATYNEQFF. The CDR3 nucleotides are TGTGCCAGCAGCCGAGCGGGGGCGACCTACAATGAGCAGTTCTTC.